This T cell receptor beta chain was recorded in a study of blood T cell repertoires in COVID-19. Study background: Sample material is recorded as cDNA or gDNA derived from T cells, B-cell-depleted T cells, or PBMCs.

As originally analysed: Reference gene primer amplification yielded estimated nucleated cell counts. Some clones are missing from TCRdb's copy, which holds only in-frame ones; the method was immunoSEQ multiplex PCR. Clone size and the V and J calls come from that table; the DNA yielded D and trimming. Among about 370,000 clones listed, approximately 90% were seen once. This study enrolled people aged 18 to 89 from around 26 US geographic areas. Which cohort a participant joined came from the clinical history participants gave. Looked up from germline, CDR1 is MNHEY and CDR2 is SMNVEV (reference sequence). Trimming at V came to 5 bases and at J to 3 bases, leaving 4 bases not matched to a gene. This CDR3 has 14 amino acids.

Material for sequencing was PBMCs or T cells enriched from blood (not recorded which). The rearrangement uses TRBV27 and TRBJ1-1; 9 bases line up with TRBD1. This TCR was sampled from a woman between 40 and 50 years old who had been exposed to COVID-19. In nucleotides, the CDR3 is TGTGCCAGCAGTGGGACAGGGCAATACACTGAAGCTTTCTTT. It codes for CASSGTGQYTEAFF.